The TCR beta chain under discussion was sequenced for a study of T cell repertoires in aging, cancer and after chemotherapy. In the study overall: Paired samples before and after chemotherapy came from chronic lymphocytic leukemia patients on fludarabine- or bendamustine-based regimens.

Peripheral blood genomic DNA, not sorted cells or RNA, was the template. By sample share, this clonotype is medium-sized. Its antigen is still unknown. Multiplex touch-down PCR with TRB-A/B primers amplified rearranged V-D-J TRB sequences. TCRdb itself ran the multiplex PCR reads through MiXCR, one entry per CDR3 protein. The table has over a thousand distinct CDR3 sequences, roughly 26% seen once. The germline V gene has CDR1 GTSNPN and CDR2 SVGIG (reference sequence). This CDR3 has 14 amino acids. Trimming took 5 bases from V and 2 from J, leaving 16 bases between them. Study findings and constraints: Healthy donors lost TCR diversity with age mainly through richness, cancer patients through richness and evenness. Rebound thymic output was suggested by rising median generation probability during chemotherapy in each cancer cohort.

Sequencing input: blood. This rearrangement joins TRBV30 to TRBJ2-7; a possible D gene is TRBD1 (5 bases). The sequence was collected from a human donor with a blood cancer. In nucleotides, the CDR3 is TGTGCCTGGGGTTTTAAAGGGGCGGCCTACGAGCAGTACTTC. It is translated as CAWGFKGAAYEQYF.